Below, 27 T cell receptor beta chains from the same sample are listed, as sequenced in a study of T-cell memory formation after mild COVID-19. In TCRdb, the 5' RACE reads were re-called with MiXCR into one record per CDR3 protein. This table holds 400,000 to 500,000 distinct CDR3 sequences, 20% found once. The sequencing input was PBMCs or a T cell subset sorted from them (not recorded which). The receptors were gathered from an adult woman who had mild COVID-19 (a few samples of this study predate the infection). Cell type and time point are not known.

The V and J genes are TRBV4-1 and TRBJ2-3; 8 bases map to TRBD1. V was clipped by 4 bases and J by 2 bases; unmatched bases: 8. Germline V lookup: CDR1 MGHRA, CDR2 YSYEKL. This CDR3 is 16 amino acids long. For the CDR3, the DNA is TGCGCCAGCAGCCGCGGGACAGGCCAATCCACAGATACGCAGTATTTT. Encoded protein: CASSRGTGQSTDTQYF.

The table lists this clonotype with a few counts. The chain employs TRBV5-6 and TRBJ2-3, with D unclear. V lost 1 base, J lost 0 bases, and 12 bases lay in between. CDR3 size: 16 residues. CDR1 SGHDT and CDR2 YYEEEE come from the germline V gene. CDR3 residues: CASSLLGRQSTDTQYF. For the CDR3, the DNA is TGTGCCAGCAGCTTGTTGGGCAGACAAAGCACAGATACGCAGTATTTT.

This clonotype was found a few times. The rearrangement joins TRBV12-3 or TRBV12-4 to TRBJ2-1, with a weak D call TRBD2 (6 bases). The CDR3 length is 13 residues. The germline V and J ends were trimmed by 5 bases and 10 bases, with 15 bases remaining between them. In DNA, the CDR3 is TGTGCCAGCAGTCCAATATCCGGAGGGGAGCAGTTCTTC. It codes for CASSPISGGEQFF.

This chain connects TRBV10-3 to TRBJ1-2; 9 positions match TRBD1. Trimming at V came to 6 bases and at J to 1 base, leaving 9 bases not matched to a gene. Germline loops: CDR1 ENHRY, CDR2 SYGVKD. The CDR3 totals 16 residues. The CDR3 is CAISRDRDTYNYGYTF. As DNA, the CDR3 is TGTGCCATCAGCCGGGACAGGGATACTTATAACTATGGCTACACCTTC.

V usage is TRBV7-9 and J usage is TRBJ1-2; D uncertain. CDR3 length equals 15 residues. Germline V gene data show CDR1 as SEHNR and CDR2 as FQNEAQ (reference sequence). V was pared by 3 bases and J by 4 bases, with 15 bases between. CDR3 DNA sequence: TGTGCCAGCAGCTTGGAGACCCCCGGGAGCTATGGCTACACCTTC. Translation gives CASSLETPGSYGYTF.

This clonotype was found once. The rearrangement uses TRBV2 and TRBJ1-1; D ambiguous. The CDR3 has 15 residues. CDR1 is SNHLY and CDR2 is FYNNEI in the germline V gene. The ends were cut back, 6 bases at V and 10 bases at J, with 24 bases in the middle. CDR3 DNA sequence: TGTGCCAGCAGGGATCCGGGCCACGGCGGTATCGGAGCTTTCTTT. It codes for CASRDPGHGGIGAFF.

This CDR3 is CASSELGSNYGYTF. The CDR3 region has the DNA TGTGCCAGCAGTGAATTGGGTAGCAACTATGGCTACACCTTC. The V gene is TRBV25-1, the J gene TRBJ1-2; D uncertain. CDR1 is MGHDK and CDR2 is SYGVNS in the germline V gene. The length of the CDR3 is 14 residues. Deletions cut 1 base from V and 2 bases from J, with 8 bases between.

This clonotype was observed many times. This chain connects TRBV7-6 to TRBJ2-5, with D tentatively TRBD2 (5 bases). This CDR3 region has 16 residues. V was trimmed by 5 bases and J by 1 base, leaving 17 bases between them. Germline-derived CDR1 and CDR2 are SGHVS and FNYEAQ. Here the CDR3 reads CASSPSRGYRQETQYF. The DNA for the CDR3 is TGTGCCAGCAGCCCTTCCCGAGGGTACCGCCAAGAGACCCAGTACTTC.

The chain links TRBV7-6 to TRBJ2-1; D not certain. The V end was cut by 3 bases, the J end by 0 bases, with 15 bases between. CDR3 size: 17 residues. Germline assignment: CDR1 SGHVS and CDR2 FNYEAQ. CDR3 coding DNA: TGTGCCAGCAGCTTTCGGGCCTTGCAGGTCTCCTACAATGAGCAGTTCTTC. Translated: CASSFRALQVSYNEQFF.

This clonotype was recorded at least ten times. The chain is built from TRBV4-1 and TRBJ1-1, with a tentative D call TRBD1 (5 bases). V was cut by 4 bases and J by 7 bases, with 22 bases left in between. The CDR3 sequence is 16 residues long. Per the germline V gene, CDR1 is MGHRA and CDR2 is YSYEKL. The CDR3 DNA follows: TGCGCCAGCAGCCCATGGGGTGGGCAGGTGGGGCGTGAAGCTTTCTTT. Its protein is CASSPWGGQVGREAFF.

This clonotype was seen a few times. The gene calls are TRBV2 and TRBJ2-2, with 7 bases lining up with TRBD1. The junction had 5 bases not matched to a gene; V was cut back by 6 bases and J by 1 base. Germline assignment: CDR1 SNHLY and CDR2 FYNNEI. The CDR3 has 15 amino acids. CDR3 in DNA: TGTGCCAGCAGAGTAGACAGGGTGAACACCGGGGAGCTGTTTTTT. This sequence encodes CASRVDRVNTGELFF. The whole variable domain, filled in from reference TRBV2 and TRBJ2-2, reads EPEVTQTPSHQVTQMGQEVILRCVPISNHLYFYWYRQILGQKVEFLVSFYNNEISEKSEIFDDQFSVERPDGSNFTLKIRSTKLEDSAMYFCASRVDRVNTGELFFGEGSRLTVL.

The V gene is TRBV13, the J gene TRBJ2-2; 8 bases fit TRBD1. The CDR3 runs 16 residues. V lost 5 bases to trimming and J lost 3 bases; unmatched junction nucleotides: 8. CDR1 is PRHDT and CDR2 is FYEKMQ in the germline V gene (reference sequence). Here the CDR3 reads CASSPPGQAHTGELFF. The CDR3 DNA reads TGTGCCAGCAGCCCACCGGGACAGGCGCACACCGGGGAGCTGTTTTTT.

This clonotype has a handful of counts. This chain joins TRBV7-9 and TRBJ1-2, with TRBD1 identical over 7 bases. Losses at the gene ends were 5 bases for V and 8 bases for J; bases not matched to a gene: 17. This CDR3 region has 16 residues. The germline CDR1 and CDR2 sequences are SEHNR and FQNEAQ (reference sequence). The CDR3 sequence is CASSPAGTAMARGYTF. As DNA, the CDR3 is TGTGCCAGCAGCCCCGCCGGGACAGCTATGGCGAGGGGCTACACCTTC.

Here the CDR3 reads CASTLQGESRETQYF. The CDR3 DNA follows: TGTGCCAGCACTCTACAGGGGGAGAGTCGGGAGACCCAGTACTTC. V is TRBV6-6 and J is TRBJ2-5, with 8 bases that match TRBD1. Trimming cost V 7 bases and J 5 bases; bases outside gene matches: 12. Germline assignment: CDR1 MNHNY and CDR2 SVGAGI (reference sequence). The CDR3 consists of 15 residues.

This clonotype has ten or more counts. The V gene is TRBV6-1, the J gene TRBJ1-5; no definite D call. CDR1 and CDR2 (germline): MNHNS, SASEGT. This CDR3 region has 14 residues. Trimming took off 2 bases at V and 0 bases at J, with 5 bases between the two ends. In DNA form, the CDR3 reads TGTGCCAGCAGTGAATTAGATAGCAATCAGCCCCAGCATTTT. Translation gives CASSELDSNQPQHF.

The V gene is TRBV7-6, the J gene TRBJ2-1; possibly TRBD2 for D (5 bases). Germline loops: CDR1 SGHVS, CDR2 FNYEAQ. This CDR3 region has 16 residues. Trimming took off 5 bases at V and 7 bases at J, with 21 bases between the two ends. In nucleotides, the CDR3 is TGTGCCAGCAGCGCGCGGCAGGACTGGGCTAGGAATGAGCAGTTCTTC. This encodes CASSARQDWARNEQFF. Looking up the rest from reference TRBV7-6 and TRBJ2-1 gives the full variable domain: GAGVSQSPRYKVTKRGQDVALRCDPISGHVSLYWYRQALGQGPEFLTYFNYEAQQDKSGLPNDRFSAERPEGSISTLTIQRTEQRDSAMYRCASSARQDWARNEQFFGPGTRLTVL.

V is TRBV20-1 and J is TRBJ2-5, with TRBD2 identical over 13 bases. Germline V gene lookup returns CDR1 DFQATT and CDR2 SNEGSKA (reference sequence). This CDR3 is 18 amino acids long. With V trimmed by 3 bases and J by 4 bases, 14 bases remained unmatched. CDR3 nucleotide sequence: TGCAGTGCTAGCCTGGATACCCCGGGACTAGCGGGGTTAGAGACCCAGTACTTC. Translation gives CSASLDTPGLAGLETQYF.

In this sample, this clonotype turned up a few times. The chain links TRBV7-8 to TRBJ2-5, with TRBD2 matching 12 bases. Per the germline V gene, CDR1 is SGHVS and CDR2 is FQNEAQ. V was pared by 5 bases and J by 5 bases, with 6 bases of the junction left unmatched. This CDR3 has 15 residues. The CDR3 DNA follows: TGTGCCAGCAGCCCTACCGGGACTAGCGGGGAGACCCAGTACTTC. Its protein product is CASSPTGTSGETQYF.

A few counts support this clonotype. The rearrangement links TRBV7-6 to TRBJ2-2; 10 nucleotides align to TRBD2. The CDR3 loop spans 16 amino acids. Germline V gene sequence: CDR1 SGHVS, CDR2 FNYEAQ. With V trimmed by 2 bases and J by 5 bases, 5 bases remained unmatched. This CDR3 is CASSLLLAGETGELFF. Here the CDR3 DNA reads TGTGCCAGCAGCTTACTCCTAGCGGGGGAGACCGGGGAGCTGTTTTTT.

There are a few counts of this clonotype. This chain uses TRBV5-1 with TRBJ2-7; TRBD2 matches at 14 bases. Per the germline V gene, CDR1 is SGHRS and CDR2 is YFSETQ. The CDR3 covers 18 residues. The V gene end was trimmed by 2 bases and the J gene end by 2 bases; junction bases not matched to a gene: 9. The DNA for the CDR3 is TGCGCCAGCAGCTTTCCAGGGACTAGCGGGAGAGCCACCTACGAGCAGTACTTC. This sequence encodes CASSFPGTSGRATYEQYF.

This clonotype was detected only a few times. The chain carries TRBV7-2 and TRBJ2-3; D assignment may be TRBD1 or TRBD2 (5 bases each). The germline V and J ends were trimmed by 3 bases and 2 bases, with 12 bases remaining between them. From germline, CDR1 is SGHTA and CDR2 FQGNSA. The CDR3 consists of 15 residues. The CDR3: CASSFRVGTTDTQYF. The CDR3 nucleotides read TGTGCCAGCAGCTTCCGCGTAGGGACCACAGATACGCAGTATTTT.

This clonotype was seen only a few times. CDR3 region: CATSREHPASGSLRDEQYF. As DNA, the CDR3 is TGTGCCACCAGCAGAGAACACCCGGCTAGCGGCAGCCTTCGGGACGAGCAGTACTTC. V usage is TRBV15 and J usage is TRBJ2-7, with 7 bases fitting TRBD2. Germline V CDR1 and CDR2: LNHNV, YYDKDF (reference sequence). The CDR3 has 19 amino acids. V shed 0 bases and J 5 bases; nucleotides not matched to a gene: 19.

This chain links TRBV9 with TRBJ2-1; D is perhaps TRBD1 (5 bases). The CDR3 has 16 residues. V lost 4 bases and J lost 7, with 21 bases in between. From germline, CDR1 is SGDLS and CDR2 YYNGEE. CDR3 residues: CASSPQGRIGANEQFF. In nucleotides, the CDR3 is TGTGCCAGCAGCCCCCAGGGCCGGATTGGGGCTAATGAGCAGTTCTTC. Together with reference TRBV9 and TRBJ2-1, the CDR3 gives the full variable domain: DSGVTQTPKHLITATGQRVTLRCSPRSGDLSVYWYQQSLDQGLQFLIQYYNGEERAKGNILERFSAQQFPDLHSELNLSSLELGDSALYFCASSPQGRIGANEQFFGPGTRLTVL.

This clonotype was seen a few times. The J gene is TRBJ1-5, the V gene TRBV4-1, with a tentative D call TRBD1 (5 bases). With 6 bases removed from V and 3 bases from J, the gap between germline ends came to 9 bases. This CDR3 comprises 13 residues. CDR1 and CDR2 from the germline V gene are MGHRA and YSYEKL. CDR3 in DNA: TGCGCCAGCAGTTTACAGGACAATCAGCCCCAGCATTTT. Translating gives CASSLQDNQPQHF.

This clonotype was seen only a few times. The chain recombines TRBV7-9 with TRBJ1-1; D remains unclear. This CDR3 has 18 amino acids. Trimming left V 7 bases short and J 0 bases short, with 24 bases between. Germline CDR1 and CDR2: SEHNR and FQNEAQ (reference sequence). CDR3 residues: CASIPRPEAEHLNTEAFF. The CDR3 nucleotides are TGTGCCAGCATTCCCCGTCCTGAGGCAGAACACCTGAACACTGAAGCTTTCTTT.

This clonotype showed up just a few times. V gene TRBV5-1 combines with J gene TRBJ1-2; tentatively, D is TRBD1 (5 bases). This CDR3 spans 14 amino acids. The V gene lost 0 bases and the J gene lost 3 bases, with 9 bases spanning the gap. The germline CDR1 and CDR2 sequences are SGHRS and YFSETQ. CDR3 protein: CASSLEQADYGYTF. The CDR3, as DNA: TGCGCCAGCAGCTTGGAACAGGCCGACTATGGCTACACCTTC.

The rearrangement joins TRBV10-3 to TRBJ2-7, with D perhaps matching TRBD2 (5 bases). Trimming removed 4 bases from V and 1 base from J, with 8 bases in between. The CDR3 runs to 13 residues. The germline CDR1 and CDR2 sequences are ENHRY and SYGVKD. CDR3 residues: CAISGADSYEQYF. DNA for the CDR3: TGTGCCATCAGTGGAGCGGATTCCTACGAGCAGTACTTC.